The T cell receptor (beta chain) under discussion was sequenced for a study of blood T cell repertoires in COVID-19. Study-level background: The samples span acute and convalescent COVID-19 from the United States, Italy and Spain.

Germline loops: CDR1 GTSNPN, CDR2 SVGIG (reference sequence). This CDR3 is 14 amino acids long. Trimming at V came to 0 bases and at J to 2 bases, leaving 3 bases not matched to a gene. Authors' data handling: Counts of nucleated cells, estimated from reference gene primer amplification, were obtained. The method was immunoSEQ multiplex PCR; TCRdb's version includes in-frame clones alone and lacks a portion of them. Clone size and the V and J calls come from that table; the DNA yielded D and trimming. Of approximately 260,000 clones in the sample, 88% were seen once. This receptor was taken from a woman between 65 and 79 years old with COVID-19, enrolled during active disease. This chain uses TRBV30 with TRBJ2-7, with 8 bases that match TRBD2. Source material: peripheral blood. The CDR3 spells CAWSVQAGAYEQYF. CDR3 DNA: TGTGCCTGGAGTGTACAAGCGGGGGCCTACGAGCAGTACTTC.